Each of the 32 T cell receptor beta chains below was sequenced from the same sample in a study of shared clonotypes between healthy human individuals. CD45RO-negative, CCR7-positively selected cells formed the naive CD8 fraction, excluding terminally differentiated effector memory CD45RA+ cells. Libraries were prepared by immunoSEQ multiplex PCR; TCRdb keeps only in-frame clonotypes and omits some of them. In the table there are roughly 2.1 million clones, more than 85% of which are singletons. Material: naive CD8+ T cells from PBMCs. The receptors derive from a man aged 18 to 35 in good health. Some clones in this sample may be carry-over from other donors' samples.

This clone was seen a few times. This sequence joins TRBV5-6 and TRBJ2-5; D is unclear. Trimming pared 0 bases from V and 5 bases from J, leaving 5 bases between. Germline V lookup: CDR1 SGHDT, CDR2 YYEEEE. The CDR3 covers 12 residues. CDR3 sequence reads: CASSLVDETQYF. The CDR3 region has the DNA TGTGCCAGCAGCTTGGTCGATGAGACCCAGTACTTC. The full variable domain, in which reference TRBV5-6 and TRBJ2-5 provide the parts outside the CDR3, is DAGVTQSPTHLIKTRGQQVTLRCSPKSGHDTVSWYQQALGQGPQFIFQYYEEEERQRGNFPDRFSGHQFPNYSSELNVNALLLGDSALYLCASSLVDETQYFGPGTRLLVL.

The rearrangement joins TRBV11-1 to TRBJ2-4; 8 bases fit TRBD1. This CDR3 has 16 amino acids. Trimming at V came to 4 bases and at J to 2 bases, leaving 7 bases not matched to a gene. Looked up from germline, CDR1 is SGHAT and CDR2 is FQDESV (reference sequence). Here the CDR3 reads CASSSPDRESKNIQYF. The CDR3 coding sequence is TGTGCCAGCAGCTCCCCGGACAGGGAATCCAAAAACATTCAGTACTTC.

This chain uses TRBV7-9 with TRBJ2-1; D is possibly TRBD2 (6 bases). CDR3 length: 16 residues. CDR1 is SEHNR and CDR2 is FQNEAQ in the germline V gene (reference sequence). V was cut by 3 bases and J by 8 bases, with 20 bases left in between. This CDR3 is CASSFRPRDSSDEQFF. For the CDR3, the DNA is TGTGCCAGCAGCTTCCGACCCCGGGACTCCTCGGATGAGCAGTTCTTC.

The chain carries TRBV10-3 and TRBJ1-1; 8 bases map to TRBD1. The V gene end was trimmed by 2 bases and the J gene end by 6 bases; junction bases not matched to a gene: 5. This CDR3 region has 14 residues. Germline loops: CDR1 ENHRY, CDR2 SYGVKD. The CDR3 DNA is TGTGCCATCAGTGAGAGCCCGACAGGGGCTGAAGCTTTCTTT. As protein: CAISESPTGAEAFF.

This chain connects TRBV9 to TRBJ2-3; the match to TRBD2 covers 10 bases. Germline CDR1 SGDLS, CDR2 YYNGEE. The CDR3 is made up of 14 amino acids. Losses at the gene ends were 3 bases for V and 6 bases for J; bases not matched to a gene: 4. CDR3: CASSASGRGDTQYF. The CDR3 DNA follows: TGTGCCAGCAGCGCCAGCGGGAGGGGGGATACGCAGTATTTT.

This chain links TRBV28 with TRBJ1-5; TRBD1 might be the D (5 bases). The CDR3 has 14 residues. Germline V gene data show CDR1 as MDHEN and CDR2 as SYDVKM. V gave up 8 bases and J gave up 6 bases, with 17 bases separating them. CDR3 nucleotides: TGTGCCAGCGCCCCATGGGACCGGCGTCAGCCCCAGCATTTT. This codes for CASAPWDRRQPQHF.

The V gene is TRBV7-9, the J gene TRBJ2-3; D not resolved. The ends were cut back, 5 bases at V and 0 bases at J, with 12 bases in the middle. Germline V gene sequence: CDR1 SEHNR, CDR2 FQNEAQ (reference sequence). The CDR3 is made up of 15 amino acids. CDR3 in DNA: TGTGCCAGCAGCCGTCCTGGGCCTAGCACAGATACGCAGTATTTT. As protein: CASSRPGPSTDTQYF.

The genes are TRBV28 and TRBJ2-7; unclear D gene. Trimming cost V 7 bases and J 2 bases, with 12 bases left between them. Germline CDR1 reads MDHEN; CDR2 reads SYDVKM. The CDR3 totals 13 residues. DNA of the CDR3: TGTGCCAGCACCCCCCCGATCCCCTACGAGCAGTACTTC. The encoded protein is CASTPPIPYEQYF.

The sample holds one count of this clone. The CDR3 loop is CASSTGGQSIGELFF. The CDR3, as DNA: TGTGCCAGTAGTACCGGGGGACAGTCAATCGGGGAGCTGTTTTTT. The chain couples TRBV19 to TRBJ2-2; TRBD1 is a possible D gene (7 bases). CDR3 length: 15 residues. V lost 4 bases and J lost 7, with 16 bases in between. Germline V gene lookup returns CDR1 LNHDA and CDR2 SQIVND (reference sequence).

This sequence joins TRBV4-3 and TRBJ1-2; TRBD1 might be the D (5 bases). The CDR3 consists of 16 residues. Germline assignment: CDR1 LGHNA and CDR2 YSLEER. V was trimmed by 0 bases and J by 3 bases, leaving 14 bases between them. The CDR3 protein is CASSQDRKTVYYGYTF. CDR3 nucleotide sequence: TGCGCCAGCAGCCAAGATCGTAAGACAGTCTACTATGGCTACACCTTC.

The CDR3 DNA reads as TGTGCCAGCAGGATACAGGGGCCCGGGGCCAACGTCCTGACTTTC. It yields the protein CASRIQGPGANVLTF. The chain recombines TRBV7-8 with TRBJ2-6, with 7 bases aligning to TRBD1. CDR1 and CDR2 (germline): SGHVS, FQNEAQ. The CDR3 consists of 15 residues. Trimming at V came to 6 bases and at J to 4 bases, leaving 6 bases not matched to a gene.

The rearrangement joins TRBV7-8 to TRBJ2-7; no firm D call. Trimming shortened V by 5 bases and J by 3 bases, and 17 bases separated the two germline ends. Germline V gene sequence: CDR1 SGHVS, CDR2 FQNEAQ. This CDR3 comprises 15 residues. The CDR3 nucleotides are TGTGCCAGCAGCCCTCCCGTCTCCAGGAGCTACGAGCAGTACTTC. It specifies CASSPPVSRSYEQYF.

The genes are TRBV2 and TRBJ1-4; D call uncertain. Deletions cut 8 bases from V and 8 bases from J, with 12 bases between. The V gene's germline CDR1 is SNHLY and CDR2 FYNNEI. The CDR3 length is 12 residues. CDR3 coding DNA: TGTGCCAGCCGCCCGGGTCCGGAAAAACTGTTTTTT. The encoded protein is CASRPGPEKLFF.

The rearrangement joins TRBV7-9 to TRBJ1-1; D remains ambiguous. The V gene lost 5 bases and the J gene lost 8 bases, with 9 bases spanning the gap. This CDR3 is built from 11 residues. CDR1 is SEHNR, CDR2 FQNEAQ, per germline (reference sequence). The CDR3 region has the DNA TGTGCCAGCAGCCAATTTGTAGAAGCTTTCTTT. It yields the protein CASSQFVEAFF.

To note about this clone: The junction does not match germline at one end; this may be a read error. The CDR3 loop is CASSVAAGSEQYF. In nucleotides, the CDR3 is TGTGCCAGTAGCGTAGCGGCAGGGAGCGAGCAGTACTTC. The gene calls are TRBV9 and TRBJ2-7; D perhaps matches TRBD2 (6 bases). Germline V gene sequence: CDR1 SGDLS, CDR2 YYNGEE. This CDR3 spans 13 amino acids.

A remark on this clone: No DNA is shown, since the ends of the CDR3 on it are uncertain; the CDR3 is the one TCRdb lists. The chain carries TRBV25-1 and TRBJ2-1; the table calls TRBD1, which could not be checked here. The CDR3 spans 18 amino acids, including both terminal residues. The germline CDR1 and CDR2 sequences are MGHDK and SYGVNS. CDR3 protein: CASSETLFGPGGYNEQFF.

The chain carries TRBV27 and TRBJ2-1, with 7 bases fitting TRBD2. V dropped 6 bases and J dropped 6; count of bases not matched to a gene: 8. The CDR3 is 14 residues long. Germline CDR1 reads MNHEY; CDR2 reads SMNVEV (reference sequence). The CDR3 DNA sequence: TGTGCCAGCAGATTGGGAGGGAGGGTCAATGAGCAGTTCTTC. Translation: CASRLGGRVNEQFF.

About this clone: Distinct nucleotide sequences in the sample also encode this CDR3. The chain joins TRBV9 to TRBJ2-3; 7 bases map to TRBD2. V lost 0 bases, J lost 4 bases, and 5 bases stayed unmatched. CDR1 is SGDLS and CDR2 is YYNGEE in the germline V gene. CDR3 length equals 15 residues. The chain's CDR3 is CASSVVGGSADTQYF. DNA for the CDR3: TGTGCCAGCAGCGTAGTAGGCGGGAGCGCAGATACGCAGTATTTT.

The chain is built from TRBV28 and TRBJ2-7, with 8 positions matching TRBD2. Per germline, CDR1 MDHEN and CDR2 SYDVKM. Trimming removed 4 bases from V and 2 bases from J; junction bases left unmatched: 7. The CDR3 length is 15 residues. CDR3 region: CASSSGIAGTYEQYF. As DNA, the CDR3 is TGTGCCAGCAGTTCCGGGATAGCGGGGACCTACGAGCAGTACTTC.

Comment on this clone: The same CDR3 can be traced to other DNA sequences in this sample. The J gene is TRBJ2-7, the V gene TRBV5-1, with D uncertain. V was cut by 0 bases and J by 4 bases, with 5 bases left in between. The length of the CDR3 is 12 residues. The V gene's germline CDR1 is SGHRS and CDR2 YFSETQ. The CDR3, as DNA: TGCGCCAGCAGCTTGGTCGGTTACGAGCAGTACTTC. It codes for CASSLVGYEQYF. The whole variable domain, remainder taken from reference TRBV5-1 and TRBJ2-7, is KAGVTQTPRYLIKTRGQQVTLSCSPISGHRSVSWYQQTPGQGLQFLFEYFSETQRNKGNFPGRFSGRQFSNSRSEMNVSTLELGDSALYLCASSLVGYEQYFGPGTRLTVT.

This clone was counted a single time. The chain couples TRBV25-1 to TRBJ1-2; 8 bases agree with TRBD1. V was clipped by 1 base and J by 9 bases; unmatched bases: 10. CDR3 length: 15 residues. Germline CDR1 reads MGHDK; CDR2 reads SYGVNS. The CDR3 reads CASSEFGQGARSYTF. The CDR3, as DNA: TGTGCCAGCAGTGAATTCGGGCAGGGGGCGCGAAGCTACACCTTC.

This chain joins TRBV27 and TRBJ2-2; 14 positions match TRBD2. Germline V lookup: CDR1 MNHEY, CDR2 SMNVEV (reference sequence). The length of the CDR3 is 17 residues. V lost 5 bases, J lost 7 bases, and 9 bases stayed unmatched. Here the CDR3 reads CASSPRGLAGADGELFF. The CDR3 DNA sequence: TGTGCCAGCAGTCCCAGGGGACTAGCGGGAGCGGACGGGGAGCTGTTTTTT.

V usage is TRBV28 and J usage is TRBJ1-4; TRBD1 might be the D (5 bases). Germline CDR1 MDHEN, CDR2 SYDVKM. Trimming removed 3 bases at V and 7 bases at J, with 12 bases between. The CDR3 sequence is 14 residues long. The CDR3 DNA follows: TGTGCCAGCAGTTTTTTGGGGCAGGGTGAAAAACTGTTTTTT. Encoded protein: CASSFLGQGEKLFF.

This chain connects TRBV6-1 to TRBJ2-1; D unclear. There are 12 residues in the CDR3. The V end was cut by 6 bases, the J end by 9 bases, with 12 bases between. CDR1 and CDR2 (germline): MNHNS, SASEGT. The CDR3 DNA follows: TGTGCCAGCAGCGAACTTGGCGGTGAGCAGTTCTTC. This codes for CASSELGGEQFF.

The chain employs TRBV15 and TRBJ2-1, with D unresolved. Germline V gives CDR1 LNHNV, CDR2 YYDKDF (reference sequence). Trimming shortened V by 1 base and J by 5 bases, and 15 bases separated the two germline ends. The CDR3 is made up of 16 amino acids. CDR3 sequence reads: CATSRVVVQGHNEQFF. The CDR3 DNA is TGTGCCACCAGCAGAGTGGTAGTACAAGGGCACAATGAGCAGTTCTTC.

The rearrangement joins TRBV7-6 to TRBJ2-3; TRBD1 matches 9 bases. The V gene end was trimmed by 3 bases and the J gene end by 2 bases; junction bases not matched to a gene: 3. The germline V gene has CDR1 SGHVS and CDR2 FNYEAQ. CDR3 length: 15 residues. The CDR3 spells CASSLTGGATDTQYF. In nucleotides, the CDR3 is TGTGCCAGCAGCTTGACAGGGGGGGCCACAGATACGCAGTATTTT. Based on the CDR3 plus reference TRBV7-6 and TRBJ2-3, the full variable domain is GAGVSQSPRYKVTKRGQDVALRCDPISGHVSLYWYRQALGQGPEFLTYFNYEAQQDKSGLPNDRFSAERPEGSISTLTIQRTEQRDSAMYRCASSLTGGATDTQYFGPGTRLTVL.

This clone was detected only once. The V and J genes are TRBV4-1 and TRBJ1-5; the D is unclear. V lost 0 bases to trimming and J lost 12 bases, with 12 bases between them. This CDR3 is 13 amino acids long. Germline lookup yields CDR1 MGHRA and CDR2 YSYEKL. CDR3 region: CASSQDNRRLQHF. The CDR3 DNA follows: TGCGCCAGCAGCCAAGATAACCGGCGCCTCCAGCATTTT.

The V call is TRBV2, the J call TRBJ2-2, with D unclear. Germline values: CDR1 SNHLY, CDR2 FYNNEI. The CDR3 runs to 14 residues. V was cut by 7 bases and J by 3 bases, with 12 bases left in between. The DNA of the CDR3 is TGTGCCAGCACCCGAACGGCCTACACCGGGGAGCTGTTTTTT. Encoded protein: CASTRTAYTGELFF.

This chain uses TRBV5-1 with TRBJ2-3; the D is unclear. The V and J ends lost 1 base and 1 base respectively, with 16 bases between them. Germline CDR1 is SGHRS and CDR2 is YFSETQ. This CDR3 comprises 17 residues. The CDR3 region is CASSLSKLPRGTDTQYF. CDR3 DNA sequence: TGCGCCAGCAGCTTGTCGAAGCTCCCACGGGGCACAGATACGCAGTATTTT.

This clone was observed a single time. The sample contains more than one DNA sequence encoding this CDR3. The CDR3, as DNA: TGTGCCAGCAGCCCCCGGACGGGGAACACTGAAGCTTTCTTT. Translated: CASSPRTGNTEAFF. This chain uses TRBV11-2 with TRBJ1-1, with D uncertain. In germline, CDR1 is SGHAT, CDR2 FQNNGV. Trimming removed 5 bases at V and 1 base at J, with 11 bases between. The CDR3 runs to 14 residues.

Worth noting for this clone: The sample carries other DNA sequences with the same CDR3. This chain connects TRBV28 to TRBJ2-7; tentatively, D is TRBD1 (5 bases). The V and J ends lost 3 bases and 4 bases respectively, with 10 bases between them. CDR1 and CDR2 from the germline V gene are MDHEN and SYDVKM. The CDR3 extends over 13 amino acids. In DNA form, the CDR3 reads TGTGCCAGCAGTTTCACAGGCCTGTACGAGCAGTACTTC. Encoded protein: CASSFTGLYEQYF.

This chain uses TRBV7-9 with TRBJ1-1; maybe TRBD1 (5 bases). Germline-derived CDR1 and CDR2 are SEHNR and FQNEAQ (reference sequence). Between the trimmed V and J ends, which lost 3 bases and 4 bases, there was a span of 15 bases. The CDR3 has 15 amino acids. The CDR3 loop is CASSFGGERFTEAFF. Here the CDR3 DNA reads TGTGCCAGCAGCTTCGGGGGGGAGCGGTTCACTGAAGCTTTCTTT. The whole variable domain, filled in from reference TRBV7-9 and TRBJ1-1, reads DTGVSQNPRHKITKRGQNVTFRCDPISEHNRLYWYRQTLGQGPEFLTYFQNEAQLEKSRLLSDRFSAERPKGSFSTLEIQRTEQGDSAMYLCASSFGGERFTEAFFGQGTRLTVV.